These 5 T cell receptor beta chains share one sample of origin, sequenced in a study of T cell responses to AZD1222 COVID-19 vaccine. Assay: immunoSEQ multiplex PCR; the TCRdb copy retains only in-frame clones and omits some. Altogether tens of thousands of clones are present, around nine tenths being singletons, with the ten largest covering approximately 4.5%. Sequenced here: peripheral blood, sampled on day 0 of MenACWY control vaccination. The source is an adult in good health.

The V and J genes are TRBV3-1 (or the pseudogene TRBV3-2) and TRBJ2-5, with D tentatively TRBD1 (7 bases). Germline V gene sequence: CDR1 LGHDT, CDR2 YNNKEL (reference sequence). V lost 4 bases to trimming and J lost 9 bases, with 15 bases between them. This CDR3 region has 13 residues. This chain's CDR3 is CASSPTSRGAQYF. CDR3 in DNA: TGTGCCAGCAGCCCCACTAGCAGGGGGGCCCAGTACTTC.

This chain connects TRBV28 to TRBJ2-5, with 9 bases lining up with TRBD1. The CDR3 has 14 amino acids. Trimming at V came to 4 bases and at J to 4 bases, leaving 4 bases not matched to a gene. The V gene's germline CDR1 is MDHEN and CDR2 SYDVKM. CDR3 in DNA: TGTGCCAGCAGTTCACGGACAGGGGTAGAGACCCAGTACTTC. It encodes CASSSRTGVETQYF.

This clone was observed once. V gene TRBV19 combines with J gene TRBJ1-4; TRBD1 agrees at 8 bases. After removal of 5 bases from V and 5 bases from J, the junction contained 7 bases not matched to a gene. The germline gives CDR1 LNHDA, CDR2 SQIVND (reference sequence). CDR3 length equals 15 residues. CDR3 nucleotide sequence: TGTGCCAGTAGTCCCCCAGGACAGGGAAATGAAAAACTGTTTTTT. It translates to CASSPPGQGNEKLFF.

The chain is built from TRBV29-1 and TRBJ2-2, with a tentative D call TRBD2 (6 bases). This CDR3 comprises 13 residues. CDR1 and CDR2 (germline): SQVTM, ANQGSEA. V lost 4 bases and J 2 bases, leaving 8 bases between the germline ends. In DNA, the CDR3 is TGCAGCGTTGCGGGAGCAAACACCGGGGAGCTGTTTTTT. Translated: CSVAGANTGELFF.

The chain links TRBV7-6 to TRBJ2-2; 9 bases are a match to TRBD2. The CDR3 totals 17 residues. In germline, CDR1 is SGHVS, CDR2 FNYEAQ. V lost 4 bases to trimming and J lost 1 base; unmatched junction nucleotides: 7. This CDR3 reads CASSSYELAGNTGELFF. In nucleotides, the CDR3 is TGTGCCAGCAGCTCCTACGAACTAGCGGGGAACACCGGGGAGCTGTTTTTT.